This T cell receptor (beta chain) is drawn from a study of T cells in Graves' hyperthyroidism and ophthalmopathy. This clonotype was seen ten or more times. The CDR3 consists of 14 residues. Germline loops: CDR1 SGHVS, CDR2 FQNEAQ. Trimming at V came to 0 bases and at J to 14 bases, leaving 10 bases not matched to a gene. It was RNA transcripts that yielded the amplified TCR beta CDR3 regions. Using the HTBI primer set, a first-round RT-PCR was run on the TCR CDR3. TCRdb re-called the multiplex PCR reads through MiXCR, storing one row per CDR3 protein. The profile shows more than 300,000 distinct CDR3 sequences, about 15% of them singletons. Patients with ophthalmopathy all had a Clinical Activity Score of at least 3, a NOSPECS grade of at least 4 and duration under 3 months.

The chain couples TRBV7-8 to TRBJ1-2, with 9 bases matching TRBD1. The clonotype originates from a woman aged 25 to 39 with Graves' ophthalmopathy. Sequencing was performed on blood. The CDR3: CASSLATGGASGTF. The CDR3 bases are TGTGCCAGCAGCTTAGCTACAGGGGGCGCTTCGGGTACCTTC.